What follows is one TCR beta chain and its context. Antigen unknown. The CDR3 contains 14 residues. The germline V gene has CDR1 SNHLY and CDR2 FYNNEI. The J segment lost 1 base and the V segment lost 9 bases, leaving 6 bases of the junction unmatched. The sample originates from a study of T cells in localized non-small cell lung cancer. Findings and limits, study-wide: A median of around 57 clones ranked among the top 100 in tumor appeared in adjacent lung. In uninvolved adjacent lung, T cell clonality reached its highest value, exceeding tumor. Sequencing covered just one tumor region, so heterogeneity cannot be ruled out. The study linked higher blood T cell density to longer overall survival.

Data came from immunoSEQ multiplex PCR; TCRdb stores just in-frame clones and leaves some out. The data show about 24,000 clones, with more than 85% seen just once and roughly 2.8% held by the top ten. The chain employs TRBV2 and TRBJ1-5, with 7 bases matching TRBD1. This TCR was recovered from a woman aged 35-75 years with stage I lung adenocarcinoma. This sample comprised peripheral blood, obtained before any cancer treatment. The CDR3: CASDRARSNQPQHF. The CDR3 DNA reads TGTGCCAGTGACAGGGCGCGAAGCAATCAGCCCCAGCATTTT. Combining the CDR3 with reference TRBV2 and TRBJ1-5 gives the whole variable domain EPEVTQTPSHQVTQMGQEVILRCVPISNHLYFYWYRQILGQKVEFLVSFYNNEISEKSEIFDDQFSVERPDGSNFTLKIRSTKLEDSAMYFCASDRARSNQPQHFGDGTRLSIL.